This entry lists 6 T cell receptor beta chains sequenced from one sample in a study of identical twins. TCRdb processed the 5' RACE reads anew with MiXCR; each CDR3 protein has one entry. The sample contains 500,000 to 600,000 distinct CDR3 sequences, roughly a fifth of which appear only once. The data were also submitted as part of a second study, on T cells expressing NK-cell markers.

Material for sequencing was CD4+ T cells sorted from blood. The receptor set was obtained from a woman between 18 and 29 years old in good health.

The J gene is TRBJ1-4, the V gene TRBV5-8, with D perhaps matching TRBD1 (5 bases). Germline CDR1 and CDR2: SGHTS and YDEGEE. The CDR3 is 14 amino acids. V lost 2 bases and J 5 bases, leaving 10 bases between the germline ends. As DNA, the CDR3 is TGTGCCAGCAGCTTCGGAGGGGCAAATGAAAAACTGTTTTTT. Translating gives CASSFGGANEKLFF.

This sequence joins TRBV12-3 or TRBV12-4 and TRBJ2-2, with no clear D. The germline V and J ends were trimmed by 6 bases and 4 bases, with 12 bases remaining between them. CDR3 size: 14 residues. CDR3: CASSAPAFTGELFF. The CDR3 DNA reads TGTGCCAGCAGCGCGCCAGCCTTCACCGGGGAGCTGTTTTTT.

This clonotype was seen more than once but under ten times. CDR3: CASSLSMSLSYNEQFF. The DNA of the CDR3 is TGTGCCAGCAGCTTGTCTATGAGTCTCTCCTACAATGAGCAGTTCTTC. V usage is TRBV7-2 and J usage is TRBJ2-1; the D is unclear. Germline-derived CDR1 and CDR2 are SGHTA and FQGNSA. The CDR3 contains 16 residues. V shed 3 bases and J shed 0 bases, with 12 bases lying between them. Complete variable domain (other parts from reference TRBV7-2 and TRBJ2-1): GAGVSQSPSNKVTEKGKDVELRCDPISGHTALYWYRQSLGQGLEFLIYFQGNSAPDKSGLPSDRFSAERTGGSVSTLTIQRTQQEDSAVYLCASSLSMSLSYNEQFFGPGTRLTVL.

V usage is TRBV18 and J usage is TRBJ2-1; D is unclear. The CDR3 length is 16 residues. Trimming stripped 0 bases from V and 9 bases from J, with 18 bases between. Per the germline V gene, CDR1 is KGHSH and CDR2 is LQKENI. The CDR3 nucleotides are TGTGCCAGCTCACCACCGCTCACGCTCCTAATGGGTGAGCAGTTCTTC. This sequence encodes CASSPPLTLLMGEQFF.

The rearrangement uses TRBV20-1 and TRBJ1-5, with D tentatively TRBD1 (5 bases). Trimming pared 5 bases from V and 4 bases from J, leaving 15 bases between. Germline CDR1 and CDR2: DFQATT and SNEGSKA (reference sequence). The CDR3 runs to 14 residues. The CDR3 DNA reads TGCAGTGCTCCAACTGGGGGGGAAAATCAGCCCCAGCATTTT. This gives the protein CSAPTGGENQPQHF.

This sequence joins TRBV7-9 and TRBJ2-5, with D hard to call. There are 15 residues in the CDR3. V lost 3 bases and J 5 bases, leaving 16 bases between the germline ends. Looked up from germline, CDR1 is SEHNR and CDR2 is FQNEAQ (reference sequence). CDR3 amino acids: CASSFWSRPHETQYF. The CDR3, as DNA: TGTGCCAGCAGCTTTTGGAGCCGTCCCCATGAGACCCAGTACTTC.